This T cell receptor beta chain was sequenced in a study of T-cell memory formation after mild COVID-19. Study results and limitations: Pre-infection memory showed some responding clones, and this suggested that cross-reactive memory joined. Among CD4+ contracting clones, most were CM and EM, and CD8+ ones EMRA. Later expanders leaned toward CD4+, whereas clones contracting from day 15 to 85 were balanced CD4/CD8.

Trimming removed 1 base at V and 0 bases at J, with 15 bases between. Germline values: CDR1 MGHRA, CDR2 YSYEKL. CDR3 length: 17 amino acids. TCRdb re-called the 5' RACE reads with MiXCR, one entry per CDR3 protein. The sample has 400,000 to 450,000 distinct CDR3 sequences; under 20% are singletons. Concerning this clonotype itself: Its antigen remains unidentified.

Sequencing used PBMCs or a T cell subset sorted from them (not recorded which). The source of this sequence is a man aged 18 to 29 who had mild COVID-19 (a few samples of this study predate the infection). Cell type and time point are not known. The J gene is TRBJ1-1, the V gene TRBV4-1; D is perhaps TRBD1 (5 bases). CDR3 loop: CASSQGTNRNLNTEAFF. For the CDR3, the DNA is TGCGCCAGCAGCCAAGGAACTAACAGGAATTTGAACACTGAAGCTTTCTTT.